The T cell receptor beta chain described here comes from a study of blood T cells in healthy people across ages. This clonotype occurred a few times. Its antigen is undetermined. Whole-study results and caveats: Age brought a roughly linear fall in TCR beta diversity measured per million T cells. TCR beta diversity correlated strongly with naive T cell percentage. Naive CD4+ cells and diversity were both higher in long-lived donors than in aged donors.

Germline loops: CDR1 SGHTA, CDR2 FQGNSA. V dropped 4 bases and J dropped 4; count of bases not matched to a gene: 5. This CDR3 contains 16 residues. Then a second PCR, running roughly 6 to 12 cycles, was carried out with a sample-barcoded 5' primer and a J-beta primer mix. Via MiXCR, TCRdb re-called the 5' RACE reads, giving one row per CDR3 protein. The table lists 600,000 to 850,000 distinct CDR3 sequences, approximately 43% of them singletons. Around 10 milliliters of peripheral blood were drawn from each donor. V and J are TRBV7-2 and TRBJ2-3; 13 bases agree with TRBD2. The receptor comes from an older woman in good health. Sequencing used blood. The CDR3 DNA reads TGTGCCAGCAGCTCGGGACTAGCGGGGTTGGCAGATACGCAGTATTTT. It is translated as CASSSGLAGLADTQYF. Supplemented by reference TRBV7-2 and TRBJ2-3, the full variable domain reads GAGVSQSPSNKVTEKGKDVELRCDPISGHTALYWYRQSLGQGLEFLIYFQGNSAPDKSGLPSDRFSAERTGGSVSTLTIQRTQQEDSAVYLCASSSGLAGLADTQYFGPGTRLTVL.